This T cell receptor beta chain is from a study of Ad26.COV2.S vaccination and SARS-CoV-2 variants. Study background: Donor got 5x10^10 or 1x10^11 viral particles of Ad26.COV2.S.

Treatment indicated: over 15 received Ad26.COV2.S at low or high dose, single or two shots; about 5 received placebo; per-sample allocation not given. Vaccine and placebo recipients were sampled on day 63 after the first injection. Only in-frame clones appear in the TCRdb table, and some are missing; sequencing was by immunoSEQ multiplex PCR. The repertoire has roughly 350,000 clones, 80% to 90% of them found once; the top ten carry approximately 12%. This CDR3 spans 13 amino acids. V was trimmed by 5 bases and J by 6 bases, leaving 14 bases between them. Germline CDR1 and CDR2: WNHNN and SYGVQD (reference sequence).

The sample in question was peripheral blood, obtained in a trial of Ad26.COV2.S vaccine versus placebo. The J gene is TRBJ2-7, the V gene TRBV10-1, with D uncertain. This receptor was obtained from a person aged 18 to 65 who received the Ad26.COV2.S COVID-19 vaccine or a placebo. The CDR3 bases are TGCGCCAGCAGTCCCAGTTCGGTCGGCGAGCAGTACTTC. Translation: CASSPSSVGEQYF.